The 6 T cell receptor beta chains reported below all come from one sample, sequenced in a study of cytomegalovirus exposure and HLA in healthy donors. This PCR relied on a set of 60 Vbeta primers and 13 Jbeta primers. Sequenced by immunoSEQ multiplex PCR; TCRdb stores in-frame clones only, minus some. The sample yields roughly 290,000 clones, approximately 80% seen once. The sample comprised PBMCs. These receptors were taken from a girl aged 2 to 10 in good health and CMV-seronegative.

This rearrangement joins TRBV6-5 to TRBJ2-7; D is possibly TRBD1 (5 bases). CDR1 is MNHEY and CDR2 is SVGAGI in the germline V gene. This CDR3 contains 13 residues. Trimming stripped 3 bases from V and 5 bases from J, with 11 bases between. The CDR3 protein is CASSYGQGNEQYF. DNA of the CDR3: TGTGCCAGCAGTTATGGGCAGGGAAACGAGCAGTACTTC.

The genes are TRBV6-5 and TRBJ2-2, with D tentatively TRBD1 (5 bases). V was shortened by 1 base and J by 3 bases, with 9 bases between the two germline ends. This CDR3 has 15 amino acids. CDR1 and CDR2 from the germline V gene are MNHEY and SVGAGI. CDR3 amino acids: CASSYWQGYTGELFF. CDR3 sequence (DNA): TGTGCCAGCAGTTACTGGCAGGGCTACACCGGGGAGCTGTTTTTT.

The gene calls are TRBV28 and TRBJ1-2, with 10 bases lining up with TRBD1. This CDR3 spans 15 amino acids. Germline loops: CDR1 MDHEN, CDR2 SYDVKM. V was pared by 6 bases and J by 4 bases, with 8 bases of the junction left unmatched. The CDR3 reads CASRTTGGAGYGYTF. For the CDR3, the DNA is TGTGCCAGCAGAACGACAGGGGGCGCAGGCTATGGCTACACCTTC.

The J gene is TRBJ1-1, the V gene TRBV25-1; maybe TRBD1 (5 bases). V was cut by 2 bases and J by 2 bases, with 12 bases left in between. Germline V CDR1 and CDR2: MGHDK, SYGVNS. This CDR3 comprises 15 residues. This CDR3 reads CASSETRGVNTEAFF. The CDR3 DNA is TGTGCCAGCAGTGAAACCCGGGGGGTAAACACTGAAGCTTTCTTT.

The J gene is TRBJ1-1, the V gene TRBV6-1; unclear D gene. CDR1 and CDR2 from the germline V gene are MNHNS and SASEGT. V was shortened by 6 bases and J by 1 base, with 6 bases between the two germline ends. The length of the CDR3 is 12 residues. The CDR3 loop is CASRQTNTEAFF. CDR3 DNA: TGTGCCAGCAGACAGACGAACACTGAAGCTTTCTTT.

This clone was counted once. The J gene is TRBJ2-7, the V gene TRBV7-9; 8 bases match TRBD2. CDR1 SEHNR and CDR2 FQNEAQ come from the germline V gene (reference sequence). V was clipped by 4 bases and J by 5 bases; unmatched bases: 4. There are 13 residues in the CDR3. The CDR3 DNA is TGTGCCAGCAGCTGGGGGGGACTAGACGAGCAGTACTTC. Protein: CASSWGGLDEQYF.